This passage covers 27 T cell receptor beta chains from one sample sequenced in a study of OX40 agonist ivuxolimab in advanced cancers. Using immunoSEQ multiplex PCR, the repertoire was profiled, and TCRdb retains in-frame clones only, with some absent. The profile shows some 89,000 clones, under 90% of them singletons. Sequenced here: CD4+ or CD8+ T cells sorted from blood, sampled in a trial of the OX40 agonist ivuxolimab. These receptors all come from an adult with an advanced solid tumor such as melanoma, head and neck, liver or kidney cancer.

The rearrangement links TRBV7-6 to TRBJ2-1; TRBD2 is a possible D gene (6 bases). The CDR3 totals 12 residues. Germline V CDR1 and CDR2: SGHVS, FNYEAQ. V gave up 8 bases and J gave up 12 bases, with 17 bases separating them. The CDR3 region has the DNA TGTGCCAGCGCATGGGGGGACGGAGGGCAGTTCTTC. Its protein is CASAWGDGGQFF.

This clone was recorded once. This chain uses TRBV5-1 with TRBJ2-3; 11 nucleotides agree with TRBD2. Germline loops: CDR1 SGHRS, CDR2 YFSETQ. The CDR3 sequence is 21 residues long. With 4 bases clipped from V and 1 base from J, the junction kept 20 bases outside the gene matches. CDR3 amino acids: CASSPTGGISGGAVGTDTQYF. CDR3 nucleotide sequence: TGCGCCAGCAGCCCGACCGGGGGTATTAGCGGGGGGGCCGTCGGCACAGATACGCAGTATTTT.

This chain's CDR3 is CASLGRGGSSPLHF. The CDR3 DNA follows: TGTGCCAGCTTAGGGAGGGGGGGTAGTTCACCCCTCCACTTT. The chain carries TRBV28 and TRBJ1-6, with D perhaps TRBD1 (6 bases). V lost 8 bases, J lost 9 bases, and 17 bases lay in between. The V gene's germline CDR1 is MDHEN and CDR2 SYDVKM. The CDR3 extends over 14 amino acids.

This chain links TRBV2 with TRBJ1-1, with 7 positions matching TRBD1. This CDR3 is built from 14 residues. Trimming at V came to 6 bases and at J to 0 bases, leaving 4 bases not matched to a gene. CDR1 is SNHLY, CDR2 FYNNEI, per germline. CDR3 DNA sequence: TGTGCCAGCAGAGGGGGCAGGATGAACACTGAAGCTTTCTTT. It codes for CASRGGRMNTEAFF.

This clone is a singleton in its sample. This sequence joins TRBV19 and TRBJ2-7; 8 nucleotides line up with TRBD1. The CDR3 loop spans 15 amino acids. CDR1 and CDR2 from the germline V gene are LNHDA and SQIVND (reference sequence). V gave up 4 bases and J gave up 3 bases; unmatched junction bases: 8. The CDR3 protein is CASSTPRTGSYEQYF. The CDR3 nucleotides read TGTGCCAGTAGTACCCCCCGGACAGGGAGCTACGAGCAGTACTTC.

The V gene is TRBV13, the J gene TRBJ1-6; a possible D gene is TRBD1 (6 bases). The CDR3 runs 13 residues. Germline lookup yields CDR1 PRHDT and CDR2 FYEKMQ (reference sequence). The V end was cut by 2 bases, the J end by 7 bases, with 6 bases between. The CDR3 DNA is TGTGCCAGCAGCTTACAGGGGAATTCACCCCTCCACTTT. Protein product: CASSLQGNSPLHF.

This chain links TRBV7-2 with TRBJ1-1; 7 positions match TRBD1. Trimming cost V 2 bases and J 5 bases; bases outside gene matches: 5. This CDR3 has 14 residues. Germline assignment: CDR1 SGHTA and CDR2 FQGNSA. CDR3 DNA sequence: TGTGCCAGCAGCTTAAACAGGGGAACAACTGAAGCTTTCTTT. Translated: CASSLNRGTTEAFF.

This chain joins TRBV6-1 and TRBJ2-3; 9 bases align to TRBD2. This CDR3 spans 15 amino acids. Trimming at V came to 5 bases and at J to 2 bases, leaving 5 bases not matched to a gene. Germline CDR1 reads MNHNS; CDR2 reads SASEGT. CDR3 DNA sequence: TGTGCCAGCAGTTCGCGGGGGGGGGACACAGATACGCAGTATTTT. It specifies CASSSRGGDTDTQYF.

This clone was observed a handful of times. The chain combines TRBV18 with TRBJ2-2; 9 bases match TRBD1. V lost 5 bases to trimming and J lost 1 base; unmatched junction nucleotides: 5. Germline assignment: CDR1 KGHSH and CDR2 LQKENI. The CDR3 totals 16 residues. The CDR3 is CASSGTGGLNTGELFF. In nucleotides, the CDR3 is TGTGCCAGCTCAGGCACAGGGGGCTTGAACACCGGGGAGCTGTTTTTT.

This clone was counted only a few times. The chain carries TRBV4-2 and TRBJ1-2; TRBD1 matches at 7 bases. The germline gives CDR1 LGHNA, CDR2 YNFKEQ. V lost 4 bases to trimming and J lost 7 bases; unmatched junction nucleotides: 15. The CDR3 length is 16 residues. The DNA of the CDR3 is TGTGCCAGCAGCCGAACGGGACAGCCATTGGACGGTGGCTACACCTTC. This encodes CASSRTGQPLDGGYTF.

The chain carries TRBV5-1 and TRBJ1-2; perhaps TRBD1 as D (6 bases). CDR1 is SGHRS and CDR2 is YFSETQ in the germline V gene. Trimming removed 2 bases at V and 0 bases at J, with 8 bases between. The CDR3 covers 14 residues. Here the CDR3 DNA reads TGCGCCAGCAGCTTCCAGGGGTCTAACTATGGCTACACCTTC. Residues: CASSFQGSNYGYTF.

This chain links TRBV18 with TRBJ2-7; 9 nucleotides agree with TRBD2. Losses at the gene ends were 3 bases for V and 1 base for J; bases not matched to a gene: 1. The CDR3 spans 14 residues. The V gene's germline CDR1 is KGHSH and CDR2 LQKENI. DNA of the CDR3: TGTGCCAGCTCACCGCTAGCGGGATCCTACGAGCAGTACTTC. This sequence encodes CASSPLAGSYEQYF.

This clone showed up just a few times. The rearrangement joins TRBV6-1 to TRBJ1-5; the D is unclear. This CDR3 spans 13 amino acids. CDR1 is MNHNS and CDR2 is SASEGT in the germline V gene. V gave up 6 bases and J gave up 5 bases, with 11 bases separating them. CDR3 amino acids: CASRDTWDQPQHF. The CDR3 DNA reads TGTGCCAGCAGGGATACGTGGGATCAGCCCCAGCATTTT.

This clone was found once. The rearrangement links TRBV5-6 to TRBJ1-2; the D gene is possibly TRBD1 (5 bases). The CDR3 is made up of 14 amino acids. V lost 4 bases to trimming and J lost 8 bases, with 18 bases between them. CDR1 is SGHDT and CDR2 is YYEEEE in the germline V gene. The CDR3 DNA reads TGTGCCAGCAGCCCGGGACCCCCGGACGGGGGCTACACCTTC. Residues: CASSPGPPDGGYTF.

There are a few counts of this clone. V usage is TRBV6-1 and J usage is TRBJ1-1; D is unclear. V shed 8 bases and J shed 1 base, with 11 bases lying between them. Germline values: CDR1 MNHNS, CDR2 SASEGT. There are 13 residues in the CDR3. DNA of the CDR3: TGTGCCAGCGGTAAAGGGCAGAACACTGAAGCTTTCTTT. Residues: CASGKGQNTEAFF.

The CDR3 region is CASSPRANVLTF. The CDR3 nucleotides are TGTGCCAGCAGCCCCCGGGCCAACGTCCTGACTTTC. V is TRBV5-5 and J is TRBJ2-6; D gene uncertain. CDR1 is SGHKS and CDR2 is YYEKEE in the germline V gene (reference sequence). V lost 4 bases and J lost 5, with 4 bases in between. The CDR3 length is 12 residues. The full variable domain, completed using reference TRBV5-5 and TRBJ2-6, is DAGVTQSPTHLIKTRGQQVTLRCSPISGHKSVSWYQQVLGQGPQFIFQYYEKEERGRGNFPDRFSARQFPNYSSELNVNALLLGDSALYLCASSPRANVLTFGAGSRLTVL.

The CDR3 bases are TGCGCCAGCAGCCCGGGCGGGGTTTTAGAGACCCAGTACTTC. Its translation is CASSPGGVLETQYF. V and J are TRBV5-1 and TRBJ2-5, with a weak D call TRBD2 (6 bases). The CDR3 covers 14 residues. CDR1 is SGHRS and CDR2 is YFSETQ in the germline V gene. V lost 4 bases and J lost 4, with 14 bases in between.

The V and J genes are TRBV9 and TRBJ2-1; D is perhaps TRBD2 (5 bases). The CDR3 covers 17 residues. The V gene's germline CDR1 is SGDLS and CDR2 YYNGEE. Trimming left V 3 bases short and J 4 bases short, with 20 bases between. The CDR3 region is CASSERVGLGKYNEQFF. CDR3 bases: TGTGCCAGCAGCGAGAGGGTTGGCTTGGGGAAGTACAATGAGCAGTTCTTC.

The gene calls are TRBV4-3 and TRBJ2-3; D is possibly TRBD1 or TRBD2 (5 bases each). CDR1 and CDR2 from the germline V gene are LGHNA and YSLEER. This CDR3 region has 14 residues. V lost 0 bases and J lost 3, with 7 bases in between. CDR3 DNA sequence: TGCGCCAGCAGCCAAGATGAGGGGACAGATACGCAGTATTTT. Translated, it gives CASSQDEGTDTQYF.

V and J are TRBV30 and TRBJ1-6, with 11 bases that match TRBD1. The junction had 7 bases not matched to a gene; V was cut back by 8 bases and J by 7 bases. The CDR3 consists of 14 residues. CDR1 is GTSNPN, CDR2 SVGIG, per germline (reference sequence). CDR3 sequence reads: CAGARDRGNSPLHF. As DNA, the CDR3 is TGTGCCGGGGCCCGGGACAGGGGGAATTCACCCCTCCACTTT.

The V call is TRBV12-2, the J call TRBJ2-7. TRBV12-2 is annotated as a pseudogene. The CDR3 runs to 14 residues. CDR3 sequence (DNA): TGTGCAAGTCGCTTAATTGCACCCCTCACCGAGCAGTACTTC. Translated, it gives CASRLIAPLTEQYF.

This sequence joins TRBV28 and TRBJ1-6; D might be TRBD1 (6 bases). V gave up 3 bases and J gave up 4 bases, with 10 bases separating them. In germline, CDR1 is MDHEN, CDR2 SYDVKM. This CDR3 comprises 15 residues. The chain's CDR3 is CASSFRGGYNSPLHF. CDR3 nucleotide sequence: TGTGCCAGCAGTTTCAGGGGAGGATATAATTCACCCCTCCACTTT.

This chain links TRBV11-1 with TRBJ2-7; 12 positions agree with TRBD1. The CDR3 runs 15 residues. J lost 5 bases, V lost 3 bases, and 5 bases had no gene match. Germline V lookup: CDR1 SGHAT, CDR2 FQDESV (reference sequence). The CDR3: CASSLMGTGGDEQYF. CDR3 in DNA: TGTGCCAGCAGCTTGATGGGGACAGGGGGCGACGAGCAGTACTTC. The complete variable domain, with remaining parts taken from reference TRBV11-1 and TRBJ2-7, reads EAEVAQSPRYKITEKSQAVAFWCDPISGHATLYWYRQILGQGPELLVQFQDESVVDDSQLPKDRFSAERLKGVDSTLKIQPAELGDSAMYLCASSLMGTGGDEQYFGPGTRLTVT.

J is TRBJ1-5 and V is TRBV6-5; D remains unclear. The CDR3 runs 13 residues. CDR1 is MNHEY, CDR2 SVGAGI, per germline. V was cut by 6 bases and J by 4 bases, with 10 bases left in between. The CDR3 DNA is TGTGCCAGCAGCCCGGCGTGGAATCAGCCCCAGCATTTT. Translated, it gives CASSPAWNQPQHF.

The chain joins TRBV7-9 to TRBJ2-5; no clear D. This CDR3 spans 12 amino acids. In germline, CDR1 is SEHNR, CDR2 FQNEAQ (reference sequence). Trimming left V 3 bases short and J 0 bases short, with 2 bases between. In nucleotides, the CDR3 is TGTGCCAGCAGCTTGAACCAAGAGACCCAGTACTTC. Its protein product is CASSLNQETQYF.

V and J are TRBV19 and TRBJ1-6; 8 nucleotides line up with TRBD1. V shed 8 bases and J 10 bases; nucleotides not matched to a gene: 10. The germline V gene has CDR1 LNHDA and CDR2 SQIVND (reference sequence). The CDR3 loop spans 14 amino acids. The DNA for the CDR3 is TGTGCCAGTCGCATGGTGGACAGGGAATCACCCCTCCACTTT. Translation: CASRMVDRESPLHF.

The V and J genes are TRBV28 and TRBJ1-6, with a possible D match to TRBD1 (6 bases). This CDR3 is 12 amino acids long. Germline assignment: CDR1 MDHEN and CDR2 SYDVKM. Trimming stripped 8 bases from V and 6 bases from J, with 8 bases between. CDR3 in DNA: TGTGCCAGCGGGGGGGCTAATTCACCCCTCCACTTT. It encodes CASGGANSPLHF.